This TCR beta chain was documented in a study of blood T cell repertoires in COVID-19. TCRdb's table, derived via immunoSEQ multiplex PCR, lists solely in-frame clones and lacks some. Of under 85,000 clones listed, 65% to 90% are singletons. The sequence came from a man older than 75 with acute or convalescent COVID-19. Input material: peripheral blood.

CDR3 sequence reads: CASNPGFQYGYTF. In DNA, the CDR3 is TGTGCCAGCAACCCGGGGTTCCAATATGGCTACACCTTC. The V gene is TRBV2, the J gene TRBJ1-2; D unresolved. Trimming cost V 7 bases and J 5 bases, with 14 bases left between them. Per germline, CDR1 SNHLY and CDR2 FYNNEI. This CDR3 comprises 13 residues.